Each of the 12 T cell receptor beta chains below was sequenced from the same sample in a study of blood T cell repertoires in COVID-19 (TCRdb year 2020). The library was produced with the immunoSEQ multiplex PCR assay. TCRdb's version of the immuneACCESS table is confined to in-frame rearrangements and falls short of the full clone set. An unresolved V gene accounts for under half of the shortfall where checked; the remainder is of unknown origin. The sample data list fewer than 350,000 clones, and around nine tenths of these were observed just once. Approximately 9% of the sample is in the top ten clones. The material sequenced was peripheral blood. These receptors all come from a man aged 35 to 55 with active or convalescent COVID-19.

Remarks on this clone: A junction end diverges from the germline sequence, so it may reflect a read error. This chain uses TRBV4-1 with TRBJ2-1; 14 nucleotides agree with TRBD2. The CDR3 is 19 residues long. Germline-derived CDR1 and CDR2 are MGHRA and YSYEKL. CDR3 amino acids: CASSPRTSGRIRSDNEQFF. In DNA form, the CDR3 reads TGCGCCAGCAGCCCCCGGACTAGCGGGAGGATTCGCTCCGACAATGAGCAGTTCTTC.

The rearrangement links TRBV19 to TRBJ1-1; perhaps TRBD1 as D (5 bases). The CDR3 is 14 amino acids. Germline V CDR1 and CDR2: LNHDA, SQIVND (reference sequence). V was clipped by 3 bases and J by 10 bases, with 18 bases between them. The CDR3 loop reads CASSIGTSDRTAFF. CDR3 sequence (DNA): TGTGCCAGTAGTATCGGGACTTCGGATCGGACAGCTTTCTTT.

The CDR3 region is CASSSRTSGDLYEQYF. CDR3 nucleotides: TGTGCCAGCAGTTCTAGGACTAGCGGGGACCTCTACGAGCAGTACTTC. The chain combines TRBV2 with TRBJ2-7, with 12 bases matching TRBD2. V trimming: 5 bases; J trimming: 3 bases; junction bases outside the gene matches: 8. Germline V lookup: CDR1 SNHLY, CDR2 FYNNEI. The CDR3 runs to 16 residues.

The chain couples TRBV2 to TRBJ2-3; D is undetermined. The CDR3 totals 16 residues. CDR1 SNHLY and CDR2 FYNNEI come from the germline V gene. V was cut by 4 bases and J by 6 bases, with 20 bases left in between. CDR3 nucleotides: TGTGCCAGCAGTGGTTCTTTCCAAGAGGTTTCTGATACGCAGTATTTT. It is translated as CASSGSFQEVSDTQYF.

The chain employs TRBV24-1 and TRBJ1-1; D is undetermined. The germline V gene encodes CDR1 KGHDR and CDR2 SFDVKD. This CDR3 is built from 13 residues. V lost 2 bases and J 7 bases, leaving 10 bases between the germline ends. The CDR3 loop reads CATSDSQRGEAFF. CDR3 coding DNA: TGTGCCACCAGTGATTCGCAGCGGGGTGAAGCTTTCTTT.

CDR3 protein: CATSDSVDRDGEKLFF. The CDR3 DNA is TGTGCCACCAGTGATTCCGTTGACAGGGACGGTGAAAAACTGTTTTTT. The V gene is TRBV24-1, the J gene TRBJ1-4, with TRBD1 matching 7 bases. This CDR3 spans 16 amino acids. Germline V CDR1 and CDR2: KGHDR, SFDVKD. Trimming cost V 2 bases and J 7 bases; bases outside gene matches: 9.

The CDR3 DNA follows: TGTGCCAGCAGTGATTGGACTAGCGGGAGTGGCACAGATACGCAGTATTTT. Its protein product is CASSDWTSGSGTDTQYF. The chain carries TRBV25-1 and TRBJ2-3; 13 nucleotides line up with TRBD2. CDR3 length equals 17 residues. With V trimmed by 3 bases and J by 1 base, 4 bases remained unmatched. Per germline, CDR1 MGHDK and CDR2 SYGVNS. Together with reference TRBV25-1 and TRBJ2-3, the CDR3 gives the full variable domain: EADIYQTPRYLVIGTGKKITLECSQTMGHDKMYWYQQDPGMELHLIHYSYGVNSTEKGDLSSESTVSRIRTEHFPLTLESARPSHTSQYLCASSDWTSGSGTDTQYFGPGTRLTVL.

This chain links TRBV7-6 with TRBJ2-2; 7 bases match TRBD1. The CDR3 is 18 amino acids. CDR1 is SGHVS and CDR2 is FNYEAQ in the germline V gene. With 5 bases clipped from V and 1 base from J, the junction kept 13 bases outside the gene matches. This chain's CDR3 is CASSLTILGQLNTGELFF. Here the CDR3 DNA reads TGTGCCAGCAGCCTAACCATCCTGGGACAGCTGAACACCGGGGAGCTGTTTTTT.

V is TRBV2 and J is TRBJ2-5, with 7 bases aligning to TRBD1. V lost 7 bases, J lost 3 bases, and 17 bases stayed unmatched. CDR1 and CDR2 (germline): SNHLY, FYNNEI. This CDR3 contains 17 residues. The CDR3 DNA is TGTGCCAGCACCGGTTGGGACAGAAGAGCTCCGAAAGAGACCCAGTACTTC. Protein: CASTGWDRRAPKETQYF.

This clone was seen just once. This chain links TRBV24-1 with TRBJ2-1; a possible D gene is TRBD2 (6 bases). Germline V gene lookup returns CDR1 KGHDR and CDR2 SFDVKD. The V end lost 2 bases, the J end lost 5 bases, and 9 bases lay between the germline ends. The CDR3 contains 14 residues. The CDR3 DNA reads TGTGCCACCAGTGATTGGACGGGGGACAATGAGCAGTTCTTC. Residues: CATSDWTGDNEQFF.

The V gene is TRBV9, the J gene TRBJ2-3; D is possibly TRBD1 (6 bases). Trimming took 1 base from V and 0 from J, leaving 9 bases between them. The germline CDR1 and CDR2 sequences are SGDLS and YYNGEE. CDR3 length: 15 residues. As DNA, the CDR3 is TGTGCCAGCAGCGTACAGGGGACGAGCACAGATACGCAGTATTTT. Translation gives CASSVQGTSTDTQYF.

CDR3: CASSLVQGKAEAFF. The CDR3 coding sequence is TGTGCCAGCAGCTTAGTCCAGGGGAAGGCTGAAGCTTTCTTT. The V and J genes are TRBV7-9 and TRBJ1-1, with D possibly matching TRBD1 (6 bases). The CDR3 runs to 14 residues. Trimming shortened V by 1 base and J by 6 bases, and 12 bases separated the two germline ends. The germline V gene has CDR1 SEHNR and CDR2 FQNEAQ (reference sequence).